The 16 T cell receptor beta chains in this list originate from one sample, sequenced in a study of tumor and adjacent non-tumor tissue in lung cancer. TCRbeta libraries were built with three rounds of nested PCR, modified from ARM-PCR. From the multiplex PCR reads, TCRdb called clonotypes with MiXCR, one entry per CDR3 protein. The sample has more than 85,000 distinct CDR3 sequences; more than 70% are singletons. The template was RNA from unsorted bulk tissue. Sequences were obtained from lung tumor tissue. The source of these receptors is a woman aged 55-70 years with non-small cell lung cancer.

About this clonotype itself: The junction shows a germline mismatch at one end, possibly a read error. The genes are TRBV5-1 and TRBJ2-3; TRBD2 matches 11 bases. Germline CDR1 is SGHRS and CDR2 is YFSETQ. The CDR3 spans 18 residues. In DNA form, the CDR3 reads TGCGCCAGCAGCCCTGGGGCTAGCGGGAGGTGGGGCACAGATAGGCAGTATTTT. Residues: CASSPGASGRWGTDRQYF.

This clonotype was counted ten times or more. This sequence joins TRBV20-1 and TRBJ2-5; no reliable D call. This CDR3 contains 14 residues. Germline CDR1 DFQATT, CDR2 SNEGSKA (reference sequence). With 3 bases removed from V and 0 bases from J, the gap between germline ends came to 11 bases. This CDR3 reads CSASGQLYQETQYF. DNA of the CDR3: TGCAGTGCTAGTGGGCAGCTGTACCAAGAGACCCAGTACTTC.

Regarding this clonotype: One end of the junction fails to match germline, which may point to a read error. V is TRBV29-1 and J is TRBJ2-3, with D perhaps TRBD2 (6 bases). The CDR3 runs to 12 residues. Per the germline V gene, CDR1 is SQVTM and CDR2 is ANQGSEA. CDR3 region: CSVEAFGRTQYF. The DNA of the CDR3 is TGCAGTGTTGAAGCGTTTGGGAGGACGCAGTATTTT.

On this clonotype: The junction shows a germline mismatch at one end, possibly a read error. In DNA, the CDR3 is TGCAGTGTTAGACTTCAGGGCTACGGTCATAGCACAGATACGCAGTATTTT. It specifies CSVRLQGYGHSTDTQYF. The V call is TRBV20-1, the J call TRBJ2-3; possibly TRBD1 for D (5 bases). This CDR3 has 17 amino acids. Looked up from germline, CDR1 is DFQATT and CDR2 is SNEGSKA (reference sequence).

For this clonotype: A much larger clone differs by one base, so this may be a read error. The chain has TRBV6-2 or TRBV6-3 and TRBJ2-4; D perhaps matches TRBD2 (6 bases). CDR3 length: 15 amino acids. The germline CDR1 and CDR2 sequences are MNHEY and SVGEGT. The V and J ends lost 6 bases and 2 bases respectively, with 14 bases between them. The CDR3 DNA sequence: TGTGCCAGCAGCATCGCCGGGGACTCCAAAAACATTCAGTACTTC. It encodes CASSIAGDSKNIQYF.

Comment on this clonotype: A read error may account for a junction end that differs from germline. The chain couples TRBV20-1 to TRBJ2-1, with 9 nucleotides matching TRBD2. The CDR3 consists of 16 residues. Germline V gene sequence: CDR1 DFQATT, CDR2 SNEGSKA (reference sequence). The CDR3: CSARSGTSQIFNDQFF. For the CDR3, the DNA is TGCAGTGCTAGATCAGGGACTAGCCAAATCTTCAATGATCAGTTCTTC.

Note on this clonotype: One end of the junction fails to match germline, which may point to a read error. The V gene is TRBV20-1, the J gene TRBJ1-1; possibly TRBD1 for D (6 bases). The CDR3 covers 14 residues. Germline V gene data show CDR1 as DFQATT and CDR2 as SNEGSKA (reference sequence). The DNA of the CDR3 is TGCAGTACTAGTGAGGGACATTCGAACACTGAAGCTTTCTTT. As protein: CSTSEGHSNTEAFF.

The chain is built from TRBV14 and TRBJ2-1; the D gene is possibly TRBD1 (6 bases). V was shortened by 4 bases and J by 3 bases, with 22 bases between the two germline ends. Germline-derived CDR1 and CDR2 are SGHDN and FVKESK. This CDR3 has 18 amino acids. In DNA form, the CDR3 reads TGTGCCAGCAGCCCCCGATCATGGGCAGGGGCCTTCTACAATGAGCAGTTCTTC. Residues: CASSPRSWAGAFYNEQFF.

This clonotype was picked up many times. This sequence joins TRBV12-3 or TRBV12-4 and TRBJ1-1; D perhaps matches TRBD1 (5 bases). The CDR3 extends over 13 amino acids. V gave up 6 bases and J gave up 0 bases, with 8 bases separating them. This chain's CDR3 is CASRRQLNTEAFF. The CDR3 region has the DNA TGTGCCAGCAGAAGACAGCTGAACACTGAAGCTTTCTTT.

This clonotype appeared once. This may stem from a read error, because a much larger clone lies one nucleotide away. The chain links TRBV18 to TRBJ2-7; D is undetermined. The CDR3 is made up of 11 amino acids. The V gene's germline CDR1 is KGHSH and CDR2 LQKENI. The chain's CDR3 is CASRELNDQYF. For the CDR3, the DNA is TGTGCCAGTCGCGAGTTAAACGATCAGTACTTC.

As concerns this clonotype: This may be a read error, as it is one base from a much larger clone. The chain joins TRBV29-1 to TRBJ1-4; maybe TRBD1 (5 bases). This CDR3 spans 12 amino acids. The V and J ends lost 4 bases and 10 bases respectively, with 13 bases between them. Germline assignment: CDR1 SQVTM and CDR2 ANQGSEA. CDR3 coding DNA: TGCAGCGTTGCACAGTTGGGGGGAAAACTGTTTTTT. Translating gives CSVAQLGGKLFF.

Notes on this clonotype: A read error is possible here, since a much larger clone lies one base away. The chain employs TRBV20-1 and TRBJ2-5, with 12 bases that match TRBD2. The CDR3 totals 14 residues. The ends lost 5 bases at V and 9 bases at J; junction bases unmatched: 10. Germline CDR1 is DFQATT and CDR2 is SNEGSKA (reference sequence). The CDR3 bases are TGCAGTGCTCTAGCGGGGGGGCCAGGGGAGGCCCAGTACTTC. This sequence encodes CSALAGGPGEAQYF.

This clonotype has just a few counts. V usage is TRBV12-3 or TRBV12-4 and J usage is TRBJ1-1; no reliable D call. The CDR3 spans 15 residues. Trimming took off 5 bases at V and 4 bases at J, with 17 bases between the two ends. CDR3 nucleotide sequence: TGTGCCAGCAGTCCCTTTCATGGTGGTGGCACTGAAGCTTTCTTT. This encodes CASSPFHGGGTEAFF.

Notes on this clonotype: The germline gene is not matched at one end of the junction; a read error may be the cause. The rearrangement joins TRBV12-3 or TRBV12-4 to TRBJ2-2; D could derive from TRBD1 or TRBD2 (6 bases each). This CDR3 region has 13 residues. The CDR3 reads CASWGALTGDLFF. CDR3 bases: TGTGCCAGCTGGGGGGCCTTAACTGGGGACCTGTTTTTT.

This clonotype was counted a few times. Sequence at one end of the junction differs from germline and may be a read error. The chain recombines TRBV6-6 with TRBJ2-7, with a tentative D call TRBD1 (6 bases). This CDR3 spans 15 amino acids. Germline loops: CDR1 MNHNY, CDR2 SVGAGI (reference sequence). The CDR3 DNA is TGTGCTAGCAGTCGCCAGAAAGGGGGAGTCTACGAGCAGTACTTC. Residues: CASSRQKGGVYEQYF.

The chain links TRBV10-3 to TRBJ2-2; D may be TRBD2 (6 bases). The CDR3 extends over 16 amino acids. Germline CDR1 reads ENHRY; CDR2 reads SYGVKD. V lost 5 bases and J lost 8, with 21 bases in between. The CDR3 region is CAISKTGTESLGELFF. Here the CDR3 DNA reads TGTGCCATCAGTAAGACCGGGACTGAGTCCTTGGGGGAGCTGTTTTTT.